This TCR beta chain was recovered during a study of shared clonotypes between healthy human individuals. Profiled with immunoSEQ multiplex PCR; TCRdb holds only in-frame clones, not every one. The sample lists roughly 2,000,000 clones, about 95% seen once, with more than 0.95% in the top ten. The naive CD8 fraction comprised CD45RO-negative cells positively selected for CCR7 and excluded terminally differentiated effector memory CD45RA+ cells. The CDR3 is 16 residues long. Looked up from germline, CDR1 is SGHAT and CDR2 is FQNNGV. J lost 0 bases, V lost 5 bases, and 6 bases had no gene match. Sequencing used naive CD8+ T cells sorted from blood. The J gene is TRBJ2-1, the V gene TRBV11-2; TRBD2 aligns across 8 bases. This clonotype originated in a man between 18 and 29 years old in good health. The CDR3 spells CASSMGTSGSYNEQFF. CDR3 nucleotides: TGTGCCAGCAGCATGGGGACTAGTGGCTCCTACAATGAGCAGTTCTTC.